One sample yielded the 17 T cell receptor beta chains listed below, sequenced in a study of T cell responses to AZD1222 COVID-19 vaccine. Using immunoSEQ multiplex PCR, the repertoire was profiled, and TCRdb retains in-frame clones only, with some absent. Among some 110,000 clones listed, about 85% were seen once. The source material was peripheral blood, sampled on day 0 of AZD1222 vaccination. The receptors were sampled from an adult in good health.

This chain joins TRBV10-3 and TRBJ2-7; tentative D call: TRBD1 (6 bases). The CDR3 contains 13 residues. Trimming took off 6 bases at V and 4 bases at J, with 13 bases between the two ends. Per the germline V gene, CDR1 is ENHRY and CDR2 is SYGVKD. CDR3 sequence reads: CAISPGQPYEQYF. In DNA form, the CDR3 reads TGTGCCATCAGCCCAGGACAGCCTTACGAGCAGTACTTC.

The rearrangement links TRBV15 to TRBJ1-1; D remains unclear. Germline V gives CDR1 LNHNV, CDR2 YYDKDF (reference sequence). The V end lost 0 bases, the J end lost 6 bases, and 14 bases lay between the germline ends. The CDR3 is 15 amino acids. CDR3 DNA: TGTGCCACCAGCAGAGACGGAACAGCAGTCGCTGAAGCTTTCTTT. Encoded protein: CATSRDGTAVAEAFF.

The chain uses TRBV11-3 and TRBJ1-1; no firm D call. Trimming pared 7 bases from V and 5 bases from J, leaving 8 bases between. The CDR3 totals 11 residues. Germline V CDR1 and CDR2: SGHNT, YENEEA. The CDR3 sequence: CASTEATEAFF. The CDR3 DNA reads TGTGCCAGCACTGAGGCGACTGAAGCTTTCTTT.

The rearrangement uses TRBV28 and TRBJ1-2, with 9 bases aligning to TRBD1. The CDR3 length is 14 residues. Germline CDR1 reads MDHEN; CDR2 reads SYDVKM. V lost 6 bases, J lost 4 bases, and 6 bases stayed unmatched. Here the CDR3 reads CASRTGGTVYGYTF. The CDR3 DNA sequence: TGTGCCAGCAGAACAGGGGGCACTGTCTATGGCTACACCTTC.

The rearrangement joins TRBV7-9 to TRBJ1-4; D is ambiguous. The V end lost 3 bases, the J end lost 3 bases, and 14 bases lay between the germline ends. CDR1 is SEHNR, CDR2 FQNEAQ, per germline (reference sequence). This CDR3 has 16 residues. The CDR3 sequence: CASSFGMGRANEKLFF. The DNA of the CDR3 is TGTGCCAGCAGCTTTGGCATGGGGAGGGCTAATGAAAAACTGTTTTTT.

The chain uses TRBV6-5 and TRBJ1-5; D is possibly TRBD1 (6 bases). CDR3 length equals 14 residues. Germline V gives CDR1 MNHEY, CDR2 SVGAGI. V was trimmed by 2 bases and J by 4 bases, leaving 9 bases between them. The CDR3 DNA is TGTGCCAGCAGTTACGGGCAGGGGAATCAGCCCCAGCATTTT. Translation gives CASSYGQGNQPQHF.

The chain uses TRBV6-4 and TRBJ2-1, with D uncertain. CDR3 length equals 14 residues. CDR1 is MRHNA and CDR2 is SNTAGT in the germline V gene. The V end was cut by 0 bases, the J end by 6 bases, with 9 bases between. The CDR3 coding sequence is TGTGCCAGCAGTGACTCGAGCGACTCCAATGAGCAGTTCTTC. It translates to CASSDSSDSNEQFF.

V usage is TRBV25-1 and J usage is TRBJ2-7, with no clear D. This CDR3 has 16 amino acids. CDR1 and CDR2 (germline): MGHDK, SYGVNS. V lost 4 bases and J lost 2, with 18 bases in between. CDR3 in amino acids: CASSGSGQVAPYEQYF. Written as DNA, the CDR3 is TGTGCCAGCAGTGGGTCCGGTCAGGTGGCCCCCTACGAGCAGTACTTC.

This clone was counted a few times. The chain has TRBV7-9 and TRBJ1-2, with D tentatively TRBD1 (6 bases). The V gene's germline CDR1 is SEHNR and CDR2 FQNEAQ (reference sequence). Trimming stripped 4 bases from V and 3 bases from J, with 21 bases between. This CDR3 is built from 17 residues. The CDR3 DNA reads TGTGCCAGCAGCTCCCTTAGACAGGTCCAATCATACTATGGCTACACCTTC. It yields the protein CASSSLRQVQSYYGYTF.

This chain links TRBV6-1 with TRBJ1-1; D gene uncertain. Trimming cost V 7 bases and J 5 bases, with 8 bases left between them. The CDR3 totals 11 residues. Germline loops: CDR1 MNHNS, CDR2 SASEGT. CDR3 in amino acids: CASMDGTEAFF. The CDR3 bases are TGTGCCAGCATGGATGGTACTGAAGCTTTCTTT.

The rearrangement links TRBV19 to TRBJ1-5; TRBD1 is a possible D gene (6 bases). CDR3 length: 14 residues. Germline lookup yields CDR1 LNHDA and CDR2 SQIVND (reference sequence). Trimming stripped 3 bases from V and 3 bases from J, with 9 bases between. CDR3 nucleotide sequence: TGTGCCAGTAGTATGTGGGACACCAATCAGCCCCAGCATTTT. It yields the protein CASSMWDTNQPQHF.

The CDR3 reads CASSINRVNTEAFF. In DNA, the CDR3 is TGTGCCAGTAGTATAAATAGGGTGAACACTGAAGCTTTCTTT. The chain recombines TRBV19 with TRBJ1-1; D ambiguous. V gave up 2 bases and J gave up 0 bases, with 7 bases separating them. The CDR3 is 14 amino acids. Looked up from germline, CDR1 is LNHDA and CDR2 is SQIVND (reference sequence).

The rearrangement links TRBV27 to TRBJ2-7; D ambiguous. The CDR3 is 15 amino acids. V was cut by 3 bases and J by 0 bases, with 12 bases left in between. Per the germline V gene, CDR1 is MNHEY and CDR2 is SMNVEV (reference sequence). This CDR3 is CASSFVASSSYEQYF. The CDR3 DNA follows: TGTGCCAGCAGTTTTGTAGCCTCGAGCTCCTACGAGCAGTACTTC.

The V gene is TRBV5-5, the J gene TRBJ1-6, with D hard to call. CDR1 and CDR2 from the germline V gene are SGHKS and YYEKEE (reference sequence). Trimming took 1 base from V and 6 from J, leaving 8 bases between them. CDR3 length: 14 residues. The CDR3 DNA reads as TGTGCCAGCAGCTTGCTAACGATTAATTCACCCCTCCACTTT. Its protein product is CASSLLTINSPLHF.

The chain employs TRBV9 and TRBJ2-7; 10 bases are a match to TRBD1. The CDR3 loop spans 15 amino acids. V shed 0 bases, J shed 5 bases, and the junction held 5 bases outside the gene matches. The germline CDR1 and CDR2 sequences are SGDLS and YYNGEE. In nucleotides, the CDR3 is TGTGCCAGCAGCGTAGGGACAGGGGGTGATGACGAGCAGTACTTC. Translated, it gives CASSVGTGGDDEQYF. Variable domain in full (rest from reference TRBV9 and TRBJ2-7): DSGVTQTPKHLITATGQRVTLRCSPRSGDLSVYWYQQSLDQGLQFLIQYYNGEERAKGNILERFSAQQFPDLHSELNLSSLELGDSALYFCASSVGTGGDDEQYFGPGTRLTVT.

The CDR3 coding sequence is TGTGCCAGCAAATGGGACAGGGGGCCGACCGGGGAGCTGTTTTTT. Amino acid sequence: CASKWDRGPTGELFF. This chain links TRBV2 with TRBJ2-2, with TRBD1 identical over 12 bases. The CDR3 is made up of 15 amino acids. J gave up 5 bases and V 7 bases, and 5 bases lay outside the gene matches. Germline CDR1 SNHLY, CDR2 FYNNEI.

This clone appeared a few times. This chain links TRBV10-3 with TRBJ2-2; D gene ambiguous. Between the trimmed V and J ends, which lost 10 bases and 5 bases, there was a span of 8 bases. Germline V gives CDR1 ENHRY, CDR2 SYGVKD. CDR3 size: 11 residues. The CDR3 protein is CATAETGELFF. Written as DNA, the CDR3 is TGTGCCACCGCAGAGACCGGGGAGCTGTTTTTT.